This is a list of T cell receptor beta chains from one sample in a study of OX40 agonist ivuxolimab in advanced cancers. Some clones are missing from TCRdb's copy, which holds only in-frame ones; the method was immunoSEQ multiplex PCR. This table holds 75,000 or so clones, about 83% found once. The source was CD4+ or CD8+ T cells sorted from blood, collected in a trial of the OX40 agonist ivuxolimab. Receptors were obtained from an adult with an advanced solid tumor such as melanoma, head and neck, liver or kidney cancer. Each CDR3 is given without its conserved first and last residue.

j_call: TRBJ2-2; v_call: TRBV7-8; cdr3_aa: ASSSGQAMFSGELF
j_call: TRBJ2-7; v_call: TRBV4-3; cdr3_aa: ASSQDGDRGHEQY
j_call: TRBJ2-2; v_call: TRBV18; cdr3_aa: ASSPAGTSGTGELF
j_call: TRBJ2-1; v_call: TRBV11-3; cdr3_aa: ASSLETRHNEQF
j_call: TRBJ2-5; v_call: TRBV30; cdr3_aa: AWRPAGGETQY
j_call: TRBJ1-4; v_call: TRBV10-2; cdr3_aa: ASARDRGEKLF
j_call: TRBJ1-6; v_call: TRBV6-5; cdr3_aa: ASRPLWGEDSPLH
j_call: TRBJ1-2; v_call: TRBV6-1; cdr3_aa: ASSEAWGAGYGYT
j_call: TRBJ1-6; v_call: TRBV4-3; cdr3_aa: ASSPRVADNSPLH
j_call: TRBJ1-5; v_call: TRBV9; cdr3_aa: ASSVARGGDGSSQPQH
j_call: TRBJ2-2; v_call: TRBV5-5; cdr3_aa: ASSLSSGRNTGELF
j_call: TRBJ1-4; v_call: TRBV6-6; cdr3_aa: ASSSRGELF
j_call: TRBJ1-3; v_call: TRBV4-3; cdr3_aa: ASSPFDGGSGNTIY
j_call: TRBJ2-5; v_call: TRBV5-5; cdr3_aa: ASSSTAGEETQY
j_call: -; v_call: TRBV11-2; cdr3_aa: ASSIYSTRTYEQY
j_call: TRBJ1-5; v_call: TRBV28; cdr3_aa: ATQTLNQPQH
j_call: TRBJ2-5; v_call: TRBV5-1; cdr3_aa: ASSQLAGPQETQY
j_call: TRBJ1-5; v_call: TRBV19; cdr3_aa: ASSIGRVDGQPQH
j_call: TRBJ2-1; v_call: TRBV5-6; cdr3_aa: ASGGGDSYNEQF
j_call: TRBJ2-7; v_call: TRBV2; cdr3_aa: ASRAGTGNYEQY
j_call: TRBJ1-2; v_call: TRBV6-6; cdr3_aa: ASGDGNYGYT
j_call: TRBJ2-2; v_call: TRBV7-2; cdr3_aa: ASRPTGGNTGELF
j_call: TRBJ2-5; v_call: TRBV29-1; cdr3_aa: SVDRSQETQY
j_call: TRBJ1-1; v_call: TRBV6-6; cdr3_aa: ASRIGGNTEAF
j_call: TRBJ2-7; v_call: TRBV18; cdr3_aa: ASSPPKGTGTYEQY
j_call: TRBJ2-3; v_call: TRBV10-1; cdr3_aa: ASESGSGADTQY
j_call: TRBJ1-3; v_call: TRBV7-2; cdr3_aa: ASRRTGTAVGNTIY
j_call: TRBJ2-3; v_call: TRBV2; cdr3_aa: ASSVETSGETDTQY
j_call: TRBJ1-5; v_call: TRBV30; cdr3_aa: AWSGRTGTLYSNQPQH
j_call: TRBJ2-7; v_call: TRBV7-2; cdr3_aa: ASRPTGAYEQY
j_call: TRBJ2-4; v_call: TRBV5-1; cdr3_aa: ASSTGLAGTNIQY
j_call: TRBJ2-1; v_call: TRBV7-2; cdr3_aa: ASSTGLGSYNEQF
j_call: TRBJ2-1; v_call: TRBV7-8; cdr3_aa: ASSPRQASYNEQF
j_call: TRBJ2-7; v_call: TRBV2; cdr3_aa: ASSGFGTALYEQY
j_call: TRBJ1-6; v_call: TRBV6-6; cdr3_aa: ASSYKQGGSPLH
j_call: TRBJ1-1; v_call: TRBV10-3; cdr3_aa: AISTGNEAF
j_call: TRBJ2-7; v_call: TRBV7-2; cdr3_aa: ASSLAEEQY
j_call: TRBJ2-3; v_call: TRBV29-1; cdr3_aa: SVFLPGADTQY
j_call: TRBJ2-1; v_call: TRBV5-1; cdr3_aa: ASSSGLAGEFDNEQF
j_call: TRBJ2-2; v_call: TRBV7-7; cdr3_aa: ASTRLAGQMSNTGELF
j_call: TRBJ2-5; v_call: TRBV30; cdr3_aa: AWSGGGPQY
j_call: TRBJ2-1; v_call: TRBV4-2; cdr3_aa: ASSPRELAGGRNEQF
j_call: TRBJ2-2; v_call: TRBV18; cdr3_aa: ASSQLAGPQNTGELF
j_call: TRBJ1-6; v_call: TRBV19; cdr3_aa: ASSRLGASPPLH
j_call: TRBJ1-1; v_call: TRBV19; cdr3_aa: ASSMGGGFMNTEAF
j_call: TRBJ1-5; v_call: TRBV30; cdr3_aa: AWTEGPSNQPQH
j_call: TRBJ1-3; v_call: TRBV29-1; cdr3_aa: SVEGHGNTIY
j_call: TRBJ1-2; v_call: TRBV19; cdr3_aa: ASSIGAGGYGYT
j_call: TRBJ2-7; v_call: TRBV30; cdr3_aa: AWSDNYEQY
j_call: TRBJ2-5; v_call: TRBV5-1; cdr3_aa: ASSTVGQNRETQY
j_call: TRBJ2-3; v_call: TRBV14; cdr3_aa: ASSAEGYFDTQY
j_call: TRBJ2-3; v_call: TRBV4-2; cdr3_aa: ASGPSGTDTQY
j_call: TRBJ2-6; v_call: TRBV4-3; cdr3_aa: ASLDRAGANVLT
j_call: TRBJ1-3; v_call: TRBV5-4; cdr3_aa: ASSLPRALGGSGNTIY
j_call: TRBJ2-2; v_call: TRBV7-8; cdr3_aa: ASSSRFSGGPGTGELF